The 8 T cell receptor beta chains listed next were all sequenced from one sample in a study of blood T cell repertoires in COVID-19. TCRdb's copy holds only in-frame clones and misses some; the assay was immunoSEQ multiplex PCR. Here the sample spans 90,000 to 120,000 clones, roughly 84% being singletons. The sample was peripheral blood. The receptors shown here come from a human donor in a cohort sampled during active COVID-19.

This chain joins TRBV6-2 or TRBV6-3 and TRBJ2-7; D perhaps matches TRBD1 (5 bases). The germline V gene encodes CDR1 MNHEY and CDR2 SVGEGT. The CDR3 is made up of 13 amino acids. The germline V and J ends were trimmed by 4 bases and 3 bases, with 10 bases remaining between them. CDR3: CASSWAGIYEQYV. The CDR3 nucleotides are TGTGCCAGCAGTTGGGCAGGGATCTACGAGCAGTACGTC.

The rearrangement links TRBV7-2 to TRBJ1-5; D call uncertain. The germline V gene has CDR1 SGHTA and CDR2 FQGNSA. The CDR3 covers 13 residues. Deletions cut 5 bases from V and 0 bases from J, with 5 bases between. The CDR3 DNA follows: TGTGCCAGCAGCCCCAGTAGCAATCAGCCCCAGCATTTT. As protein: CASSPSSNQPQHF.

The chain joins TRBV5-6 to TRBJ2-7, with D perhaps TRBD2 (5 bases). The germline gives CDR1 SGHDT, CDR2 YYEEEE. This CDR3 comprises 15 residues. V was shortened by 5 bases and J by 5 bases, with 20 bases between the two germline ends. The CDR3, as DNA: TGTGCCAGCAGTGCTGAGGCGGAGGAGATCCACGAGCAGTACGTC. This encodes CASSAEAEEIHEQYV.

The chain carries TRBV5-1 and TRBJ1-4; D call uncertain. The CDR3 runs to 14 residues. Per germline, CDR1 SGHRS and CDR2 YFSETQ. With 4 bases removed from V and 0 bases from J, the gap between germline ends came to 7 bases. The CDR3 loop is CASSPTATNEKLFF. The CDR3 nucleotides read TGCGCCAGCAGCCCTACGGCAACTAATGAAAAACTGTTTTTT.

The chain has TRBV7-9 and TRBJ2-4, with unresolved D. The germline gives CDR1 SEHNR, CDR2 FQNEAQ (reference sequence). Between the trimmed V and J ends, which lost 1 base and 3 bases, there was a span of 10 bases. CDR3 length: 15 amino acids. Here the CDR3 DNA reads TGTGCCAGCAGCTTAGGGGCCCCCGGCAAAAACATTCAGTACTTC. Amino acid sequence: CASSLGAPGKNIQYF.

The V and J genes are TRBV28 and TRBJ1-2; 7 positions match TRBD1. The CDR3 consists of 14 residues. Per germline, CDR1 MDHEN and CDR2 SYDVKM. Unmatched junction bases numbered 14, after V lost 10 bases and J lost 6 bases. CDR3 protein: CATPLPQGDHGYTF. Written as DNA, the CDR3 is TGTGCCACCCCCCTCCCGCAGGGGGACCATGGCTACACCTTC.

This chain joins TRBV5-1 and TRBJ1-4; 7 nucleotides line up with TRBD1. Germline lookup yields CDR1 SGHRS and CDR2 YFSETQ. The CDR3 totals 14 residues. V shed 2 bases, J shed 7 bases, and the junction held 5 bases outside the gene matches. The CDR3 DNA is TGCGCCAGCAGCTTTGGACAGGTTGGTGAAAAACTGTTTTTT. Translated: CASSFGQVGEKLFF.

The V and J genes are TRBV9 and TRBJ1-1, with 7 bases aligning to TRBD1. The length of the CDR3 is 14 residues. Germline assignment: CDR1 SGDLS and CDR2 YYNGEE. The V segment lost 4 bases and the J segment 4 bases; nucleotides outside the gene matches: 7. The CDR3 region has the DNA TGTGCCAGCAGCCGAGGACAGGAGCTCACTGAAGCTTTCTTT. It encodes CASSRGQELTEAFF.